The next 27 T cell receptor beta chains were all read from a single sample in a study of blood T cells in healthy people across ages. The authors ran a second PCR of roughly 6 to 11 cycles using a sample-barcoded 5' primer and a J-beta primer mix. A single record per CDR3 protein comes from TCRdb applying MiXCR to the 5' RACE reads. The sample consists of over 450,000 distinct CDR3 sequences, 24% of them appearing once. These data were likewise used in another study, on T cells of mothers and their children.

The specimen sequenced was blood. The receptors were gathered from a boy aged 5-17 years in good health.

This clonotype has just a few counts. J is TRBJ1-2 and V is TRBV28; D is perhaps TRBD1 (5 bases). The V gene lost 6 bases and the J gene lost 2 bases, with 13 bases spanning the gap. CDR1 and CDR2 (germline): MDHEN, SYDVKM. This CDR3 contains 14 residues. CDR3 sequence: CASRGGGTNYGYTF. In DNA, the CDR3 is TGTGCCAGCAGGGGGGGAGGGACGAACTATGGCTACACCTTC.

V gene TRBV12-3 or TRBV12-4 combines with J gene TRBJ2-1; D not certain. This CDR3 contains 12 residues. Deletions cut 7 bases from V and 9 bases from J, with 13 bases between. The CDR3 coding sequence is TGTGCCAGCATGGAAACTGGCTTTGAGCAGTTCTTC. Its protein product is CASMETGFEQFF.

The chain couples TRBV7-2 to TRBJ1-1; D might be TRBD1 (5 bases). V was cut by 1 base and J by 4 bases, with 16 bases left in between. CDR1 and CDR2 from the germline V gene are SGHTA and FQGNSA. The CDR3 spans 16 residues. CDR3 sequence: CASSLGQVAGATEAFF. CDR3 DNA: TGTGCCAGCAGCTTAGGCCAGGTAGCCGGGGCCACTGAAGCTTTCTTT.

For this clonotype: Germline is not matched at one junction end, which may reflect a read error. The chain combines TRBV20-1 with TRBJ2-7; TRBD1 matches at 9 bases. The CDR3 loop spans 13 amino acids. Germline V lookup: CDR1 DFQATT, CDR2 SNEGSKA (reference sequence). CDR3 nucleotides: TGCAGTGCTTCTGACAGGGGGAACTACGAGCGGTACTTC. Residues: CSASDRGNYERYF.

This clonotype showed up just a few times. The V call is TRBV7-9, the J call TRBJ2-5; D assignment may be TRBD1 or TRBD2 (5 bases each). In germline, CDR1 is SEHNR, CDR2 FQNEAQ (reference sequence). V was clipped by 5 bases and J by 7 bases, with 17 bases between them. CDR3 length: 14 residues. CDR3 sequence (DNA): TGTGCCAGCAGCGCTGGGACCAACTTGGCGACCCAGTACTTC. Its protein is CASSAGTNLATQYF.

This clonotype has just a few counts. The chain is built from TRBV9 and TRBJ1-4, with 7 bases that match TRBD1. Trimming cost V 0 bases and J 7 bases; bases outside gene matches: 6. Looked up from germline, CDR1 is SGDLS and CDR2 is YYNGEE. This CDR3 spans 15 amino acids. CDR3 in amino acids: CASSVVRGGREKLFF. For the CDR3, the DNA is TGTGCCAGCAGCGTAGTAAGAGGGGGCCGTGAAAAACTGTTTTTT.

V and J are TRBV7-3 and TRBJ2-5, with D possibly TRBD2 on 6 matching bases. The better agreement between TRBJ2-1 and the DNA end casts doubt on the J call. The V gene's germline CDR1 is SGHTA and CDR2 FQGTGA. The CDR3 extends over 13 amino acids. CDR3 nucleotide sequence: TGTGCCAGCAGTGCCGGGACTTTTTATGAGCAGTTCTTC. Translation gives CASSAGTFYEQFF.

The V and J genes are TRBV6-2 or TRBV6-3 and TRBJ2-7; 9 positions agree with TRBD2. V was pared by 8 bases and J by 2 bases, with 19 bases of the junction left unmatched. CDR3 length: 18 amino acids. From germline, CDR1 is MNHEY and CDR2 SVGEGT. In DNA, the CDR3 is TGTGCCAGCCTCGCCCCCAGGGGACTAGCTTCTCGGCCCTACGAGCAGTACTTC. Its protein product is CASLAPRGLASRPYEQYF.

Only a few counts were recorded for this clonotype. The chain is built from TRBV20-1 and TRBJ1-1, with D uncertain. Germline CDR1 and CDR2: DFQATT and SNEGSKA (reference sequence). V gave up 3 bases and J gave up 4 bases, with 15 bases separating them. The CDR3 is 14 amino acids. CDR3 DNA sequence: TGCAGTGCTAGCGGGCCGTACTATAGCACTGAAGCTTTCTTT. It specifies CSASGPYYSTEAFF.

The gene calls are TRBV10-3 and TRBJ1-5, with 8 bases matching TRBD1. CDR3 length: 19 amino acids. With 2 bases clipped from V and 3 bases from J, the junction kept 15 bases outside the gene matches. From germline, CDR1 is ENHRY and CDR2 SYGVKD. CDR3 sequence reads: CAISEGTGRLMAPNQPQHF. CDR3 nucleotide sequence: TGTGCCATCAGTGAGGGGACAGGAAGACTAATGGCCCCCAATCAGCCCCAGCATTTT.

V and J are TRBV6-5 and TRBJ1-1; D is unresolved. CDR3 length equals 15 residues. V lost 0 bases and J 1 base, leaving 9 bases between the germline ends. Per the germline V gene, CDR1 is MNHEY and CDR2 is SVGAGI. CDR3 amino acids: CASSYSRRKNTEAFF. In nucleotides, the CDR3 is TGTGCCAGCAGTTACTCGAGGCGAAAGAACACTGAAGCTTTCTTT.

This clonotype appeared a few times. The chain has TRBV6-1 and TRBJ2-1; 14 bases match TRBD2. Germline assignment: CDR1 MNHNS and CDR2 SASEGT. The junction had 6 bases not matched to a gene; V was cut back by 1 base and J by 4 bases. The CDR3 covers 18 residues. As DNA, the CDR3 is TGTGCCAGCAGTGAAGGGGGGACTAGCGGGAGTCAGTACAATGAGCAGTTCTTC. Translation: CASSEGGTSGSQYNEQFF.

The genes are TRBV28 and TRBJ2-1, with 13 bases fitting TRBD2. The CDR3 covers 16 residues. Germline CDR1 is MDHEN and CDR2 is SYDVKM. V gave up 5 bases and J gave up 3 bases; unmatched junction bases: 4. The DNA for the CDR3 is TGTGCCAGCAGTCCCCGACTAGCGGGGGGCTACAATGAGCAGTTCTTC. Its protein is CASSPRLAGGYNEQFF.

V usage is TRBV20-1 and J usage is TRBJ1-4; possible D gene TRBD1, 5 bases. Trimming took off 0 bases at V and 8 bases at J, with 10 bases between the two ends. The CDR3 is made up of 13 amino acids. Germline assignment: CDR1 DFQATT and CDR2 SNEGSKA (reference sequence). In nucleotides, the CDR3 is TGCAGTGCTAGAGAGGGGGGTAACGAAAAACTGTTTTTT. This codes for CSAREGGNEKLFF.

This clonotype has just a few counts. The genes are TRBV19 and TRBJ1-5; maybe TRBD1 (5 bases). The V end was cut by 3 bases, the J end by 3 bases, with 9 bases between. This CDR3 spans 14 amino acids. Germline V gene sequence: CDR1 LNHDA, CDR2 SQIVND (reference sequence). In DNA form, the CDR3 reads TGTGCCAGTAGTATTCTGGACAACAATCAGCCCCAGCATTTT. Translating it yields CASSILDNNQPQHF.

The chain combines TRBV7-3 with TRBJ2-1; 8 nucleotides line up with TRBD2. V was pared by 4 bases and J by 10 bases, with 9 bases of the junction left unmatched. The CDR3 totals 14 residues. Germline assignment: CDR1 SGHTA and CDR2 FQGTGA. The CDR3 DNA sequence: TGTGCCAGCAGCTCCGCTAGCGGGTTTCGGGAGCAGTTCTTC. Its translation is CASSSASGFREQFF.

This clonotype has at least ten counts. The chain recombines TRBV4-1 with TRBJ2-7, with TRBD1 identical over 9 bases. The germline gives CDR1 MGHRA, CDR2 YSYEKL. Trimming at V came to 3 bases and at J to 0 bases, leaving 3 bases not matched to a gene. CDR3 size: 15 residues. The CDR3 DNA sequence: TGCGCCAGCAGCCAGCCGGGACAGGGCTCCTACGAGCAGTACTTC. It translates to CASSQPGQGSYEQYF.

There are a few counts of this clonotype. The rearrangement links TRBV28 to TRBJ2-5, with D perhaps TRBD2 (6 bases). Germline V lookup: CDR1 MDHEN, CDR2 SYDVKM. This CDR3 spans 15 amino acids. V dropped 4 bases and J dropped 0 bases, with 12 bases sitting between them. In DNA, the CDR3 is TGTGCCAGCAGTTCGGGGGTGACCAACCAAGAGACCCAGTACTTC. It encodes CASSSGVTNQETQYF.

This chain connects TRBV29-1 to TRBJ2-1, with D uncertain. The CDR3 totals 13 residues. Trimming removed 5 bases from V and 6 bases from J, with 14 bases in between. Germline assignment: CDR1 SQVTM and CDR2 ANQGSEA. The CDR3 loop is CSVKFANLNEQFF. CDR3 coding DNA: TGCAGCGTTAAGTTTGCTAACCTCAATGAGCAGTTCTTC.

This clonotype has more than one count but fewer than ten. V and J are TRBV7-8 and TRBJ2-5; TRBD2 agrees at 14 bases. The V gene end was trimmed by 4 bases and the J gene end by 3 bases; junction bases not matched to a gene: 10. The CDR3 consists of 18 residues. Germline V gene data show CDR1 as SGHVS and CDR2 as FQNEAQ. This CDR3 is CASSYEAGLAGGKETQYF. The DNA for the CDR3 is TGTGCCAGCAGCTACGAAGCCGGACTAGCGGGAGGCAAAGAGACCCAGTACTTC.

The chain combines TRBV28 with TRBJ2-7, with 11 bases fitting TRBD2. CDR1 is MDHEN and CDR2 is SYDVKM in the germline V gene. CDR3 length equals 18 residues. V was clipped by 4 bases and J by 0 bases; unmatched bases: 11. The CDR3 region has the DNA TGTGCCAGCAGTTGGCGGTCGGGACTAGCGGTTTCCTCCTACGAGCAGTACTTC. Encoded protein: CASSWRSGLAVSSYEQYF.

This clonotype showed up just a few times. The V gene is TRBV7-9, the J gene TRBJ2-7; D ambiguous. V lost 3 bases and J 6 bases, leaving 6 bases between the germline ends. This CDR3 has 11 residues. Germline CDR1 SEHNR, CDR2 FQNEAQ (reference sequence). The CDR3 nucleotides read TGTGCCAGCAGCTTCAAGGTCGAGCAGTACTTC. Protein: CASSFKVEQYF.

This chain joins TRBV29-1 and TRBJ1-5; TRBD1 agrees at 7 bases. The germline V gene encodes CDR1 SQVTM and CDR2 ANQGSEA. V was clipped by 3 bases and J by 2 bases; unmatched bases: 1. There are 13 residues in the CDR3. CDR3 residues: CSVDQGGNQPQHF. The CDR3 DNA sequence: TGCAGCGTTGATCAGGGGGGCAATCAGCCCCAGCATTTT.

V is TRBV6-6 and J is TRBJ2-5; the match to TRBD1 covers 8 bases. Losses at the gene ends were 7 bases for V and 5 bases for J; bases not matched to a gene: 9. The CDR3 covers 14 residues. Germline values: CDR1 MNHNY, CDR2 SVGAGI (reference sequence). The CDR3 DNA reads as TGTGCCAGCATCTACGGTTACAGGGGGGAGACCCAGTACTTC. It codes for CASIYGYRGETQYF.

This clonotype was found a few times. This chain links TRBV7-8 with TRBJ2-3, with 9 bases aligning to TRBD2. CDR3 size: 15 residues. With V trimmed by 6 bases and J by 6 bases, 10 bases remained unmatched. Per germline, CDR1 SGHVS and CDR2 FQNEAQ. The CDR3 region is CASRGRGLAGDTQYF. For the CDR3, the DNA is TGTGCCAGCAGGGGCCGGGGACTAGCTGGCGATACGCAGTATTTT.

This clonotype was seen a handful of times. This sequence joins TRBV4-1 and TRBJ1-2; TRBD1 might be the D (6 bases). This CDR3 contains 15 residues. V was cut by 2 bases and J by 4 bases, with 14 bases left in between. Per germline, CDR1 MGHRA and CDR2 YSYEKL. CDR3 DNA sequence: TGCGCCAGCAGCCAACCCCCAGGGGTGCGCTATGGCTACACCTTC. Translating gives CASSQPPGVRYGYTF.

This clonotype was counted once. V gene TRBV6-6 combines with J gene TRBJ2-7; a weak D match, TRBD2 (5 bases). The CDR3 consists of 10 residues. CDR1 and CDR2 (germline): MNHNY, SVGAGI (reference sequence). The V and J ends lost 8 bases and 7 bases respectively, with 9 bases between them. The CDR3, as DNA: TGTGCCAGCGGGGAGTTAGAGCAGTACTTC. It yields the protein CASGELEQYF.